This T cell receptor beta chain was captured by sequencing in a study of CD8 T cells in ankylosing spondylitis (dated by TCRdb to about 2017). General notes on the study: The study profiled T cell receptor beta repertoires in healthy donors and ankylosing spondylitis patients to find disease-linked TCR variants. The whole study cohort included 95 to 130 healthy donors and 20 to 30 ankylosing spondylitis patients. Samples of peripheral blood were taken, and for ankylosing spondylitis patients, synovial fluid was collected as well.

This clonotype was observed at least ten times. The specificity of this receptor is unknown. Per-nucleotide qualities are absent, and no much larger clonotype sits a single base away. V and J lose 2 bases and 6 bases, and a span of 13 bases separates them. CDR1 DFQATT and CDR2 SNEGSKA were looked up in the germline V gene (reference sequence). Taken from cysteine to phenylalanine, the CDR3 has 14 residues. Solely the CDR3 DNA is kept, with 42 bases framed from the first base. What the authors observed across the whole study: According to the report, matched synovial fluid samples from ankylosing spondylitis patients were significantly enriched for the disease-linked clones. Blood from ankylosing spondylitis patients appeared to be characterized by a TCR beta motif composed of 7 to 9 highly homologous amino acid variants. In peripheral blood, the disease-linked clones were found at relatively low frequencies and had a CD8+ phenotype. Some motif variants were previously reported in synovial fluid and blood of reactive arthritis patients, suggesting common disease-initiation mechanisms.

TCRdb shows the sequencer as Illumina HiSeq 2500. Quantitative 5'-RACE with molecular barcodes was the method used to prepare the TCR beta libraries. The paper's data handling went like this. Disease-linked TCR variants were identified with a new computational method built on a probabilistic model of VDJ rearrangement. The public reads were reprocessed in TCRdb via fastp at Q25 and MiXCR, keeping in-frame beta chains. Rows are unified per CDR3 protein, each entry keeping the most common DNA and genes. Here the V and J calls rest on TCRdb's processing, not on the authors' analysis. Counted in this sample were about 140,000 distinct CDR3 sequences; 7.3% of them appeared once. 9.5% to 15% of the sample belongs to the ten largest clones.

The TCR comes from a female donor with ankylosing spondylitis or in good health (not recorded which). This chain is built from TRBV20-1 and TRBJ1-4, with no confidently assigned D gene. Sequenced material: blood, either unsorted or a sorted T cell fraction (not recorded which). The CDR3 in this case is CSARNPSDYEKLFF. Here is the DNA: TGCAGTGCTAGAAACCCCTCCGATTATGAAAAACTGTTTTTT.